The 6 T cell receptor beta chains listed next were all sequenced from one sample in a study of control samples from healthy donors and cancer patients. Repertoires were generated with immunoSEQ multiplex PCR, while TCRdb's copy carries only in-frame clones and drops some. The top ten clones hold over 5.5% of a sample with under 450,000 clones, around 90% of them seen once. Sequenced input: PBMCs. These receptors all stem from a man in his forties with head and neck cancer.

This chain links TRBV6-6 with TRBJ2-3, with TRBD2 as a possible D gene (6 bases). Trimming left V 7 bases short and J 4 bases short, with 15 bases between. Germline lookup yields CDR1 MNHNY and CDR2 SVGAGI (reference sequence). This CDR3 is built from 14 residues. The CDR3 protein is CASILGLDSDTQYF. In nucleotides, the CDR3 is TGTGCCAGCATATTGGGACTGGATTCAGATACGCAGTATTTT.

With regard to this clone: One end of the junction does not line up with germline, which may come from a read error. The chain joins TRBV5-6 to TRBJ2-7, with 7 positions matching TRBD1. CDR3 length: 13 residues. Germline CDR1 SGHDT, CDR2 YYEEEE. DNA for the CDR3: TGTGCCAGCAGCTGGGGACAGTCGCGGGCTGTCTGCTTC. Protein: CASSWGQSRAVCF.

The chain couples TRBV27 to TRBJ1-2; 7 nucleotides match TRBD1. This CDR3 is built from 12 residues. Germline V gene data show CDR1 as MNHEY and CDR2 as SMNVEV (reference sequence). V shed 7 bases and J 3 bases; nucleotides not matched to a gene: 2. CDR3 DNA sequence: TGTGCCAGCACCAGGGGGGACTATGGCTACACCTTC. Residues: CASTRGDYGYTF.

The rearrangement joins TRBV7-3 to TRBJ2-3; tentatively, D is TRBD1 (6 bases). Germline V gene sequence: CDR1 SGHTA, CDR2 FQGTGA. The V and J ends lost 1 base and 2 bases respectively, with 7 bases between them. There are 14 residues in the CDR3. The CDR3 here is CASSLNRVTDTQYF. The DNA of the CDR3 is TGTGCCAGCAGCTTAAACAGGGTCACAGATACGCAGTATTTT.

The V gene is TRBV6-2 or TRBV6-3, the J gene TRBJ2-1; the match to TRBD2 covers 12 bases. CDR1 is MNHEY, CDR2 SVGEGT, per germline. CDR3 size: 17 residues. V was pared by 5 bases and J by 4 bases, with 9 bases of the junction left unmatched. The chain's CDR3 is CASSPTSGGNIYNEQFF. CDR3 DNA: TGTGCCAGCAGTCCGACTAGCGGGGGAAACATTTACAATGAGCAGTTCTTC.

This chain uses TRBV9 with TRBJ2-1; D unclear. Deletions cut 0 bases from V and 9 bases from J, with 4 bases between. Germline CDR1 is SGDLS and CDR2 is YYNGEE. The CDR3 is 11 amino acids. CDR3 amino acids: CASSVGGEQFF. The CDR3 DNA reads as TGTGCCAGCAGCGTAGGTGGTGAGCAGTTCTTC.